The TCR beta chain under discussion was sequenced for a study of T-cell memory formation after mild COVID-19. Overall study context: Clusters of TCRs were largely donor specific.

This clonotype was observed a few times. Antigen unknown. The V and J ends lost 5 bases and 2 bases, in that order; junction bases with no gene match: 5. From germline, CDR1 is SEHNR and CDR2 FQNEAQ (reference sequence). The CDR3 has 17 amino acids. cDNA libraries for TCR alpha and TCR beta, carrying sample barcodes and UMIs, came from 5'RACE with constant-segment primers. One entry per CDR3 protein, called by TCRdb with MiXCR from the 5' RACE reads. The sample carries around 80,000 distinct CDR3 sequences, approximately 15% recorded once. Study-wide results and limits: The study found contracting CD4+ clones mainly in CM and EM and contracting CD8+ clones in EMRA. Within pre-infection memory, some responding clones were found, suggesting cross-reactive memory joined.

Sequenced material: PBMCs or a T cell subset sorted from them (not recorded which). The TCR comes from an adult woman who had mild COVID-19 (a few samples of this study predate the infection). Cell type and time point are not known. The chain combines TRBV7-9 with TRBJ2-5; 16 nucleotides line up with TRBD2. The CDR3 here is CASSQGLAGGLQETQYF. The CDR3 nucleotides read TGTGCCAGCAGCCAGGGACTAGCGGGGGGGCTTCAAGAGACCCAGTACTTC.